The rows below give T cell receptor beta chains drawn from one sample of a study of blood T cell repertoires in COVID-19. The method was immunoSEQ multiplex PCR; TCRdb's version includes in-frame clones alone and lacks a portion of them. The sample includes 68,000 or so clones, 88% of them seen just once. Sequences were obtained from peripheral blood. These receptors were collected from a woman aged 65 to 85 with acute or convalescent COVID-19. CDR3s include the opening cysteine and the closing phenylalanine or tryptophan. D genes are given only for firm matches. Only part of the rows carry a size: once, few, many, or a class if the clone is expanded.

>NA|14|NA|TRBJ2-2|TRBV7-3
CASSLLGVTGELFF
TGTGCCAGCAGCTTACTCGGGGTCACCGGGGAGCTGTTTTTT
>TRBD2|16|few|TRBJ2-3|TRBV11-3
CASSQNGAGASDTQYF
TGTGCCAGCAGTCAAAACGGAGCGGGAGCAAGCGATACGCAGTATTTT
>TRBD1|14|NA|TRBJ1-6|TRBV7-2
CASSTRQGEAPLHF
TGTGCCAGCAGCACCCGACAGGGAGAGGCACCCCTCCACTTT
>NA|15|NA|TRBJ2-3|TRBV4-1
CASSQAHGSTDTQYF
TGCGCCAGCAGCCAAGCCCACGGGAGCACAGATACGCAGTATTTT
>NA|16|NA|TRBJ2-2|TRBV5-4
CASSLGGSGNTGELFF
TGTGCCAGCAGCTTAGGAGGGAGTGGGAACACCGGGGAGCTGTTTTTT
>TRBD1|12|once|TRBJ2-7|TRBV28
CASQGTVSEQYF
TGTGCCAGCCAAGGGACAGTAAGCGAGCAGTACTTC
>TRBD1|15|NA|TRBJ1-5|TRBV18
CASSPLQGEVQPQHF
TGTGCCAGCTCACCATTACAGGGGGAAGTGCAGCCCCAGCATTTT
>TRBD2|16|NA|TRBJ2-7|TRBV9
CASSQGTSGAEYEQYF
TGTGCCAGCAGCCAGGGTACTAGCGGAGCAGAATACGAGCAGTACTTC
>NA|17|few|TRBJ1-5|TRBV7-8
CASSLSIQGNSNQPQHF
TGTGCCAGCAGCTTAAGCATACAGGGAAATAGCAATCAGCCCCAGCATTTT
>NA|16|NA|TRBJ1-1|TRBV18
CASSPPSAGKGTEAFF
TGTGCCAGCTCACCACCGTCGGCAGGGAAAGGCACTGAAGCTTTCTTT
>TRBD2|16|once|TRBJ2-1|TRBV5-4
CASSSRLAVDYNEQFF
TGTGCCAGCAGCTCGCGACTAGCGGTAGACTACAATGAGCAGTTCTTC